The 18 T cell receptor beta chains below all came from one sample that was sequenced in a study of EBV T-cell therapy then PD-1 blockade in nasopharyngeal carcinoma. This table comes from immunoSEQ multiplex PCR, and its TCRdb copy is limited to in-frame clones, with some not included. Of about 21,000 clones detected, around 84% appear once; the ten largest clones hold 30% to 35%. Time point described: 266 days after commencement of treatment, after nivolumab therapy. The treatment denotes: AdE1-LMPpoly-expanded autologous EBV-specific T-cell therapy followed by anti-PD-1 nivolumab. These receptors' antigens are unknown. The input for sequencing was CD8+ T cells from blood, taken at roughly day 290 from a patient whose treatment included autologous EBV-specific T cells and nivolumab. These receptors all come from a man aged 40-49 years with nasopharyngeal carcinoma.

The genes are TRBV6-1 and TRBJ1-2, with D uncertain. CDR3 length: 11 residues. Germline V lookup: CDR1 MNHNS, CDR2 SASEGT. The V end was cut by 10 bases, the J end by 5 bases, with 11 bases between. The CDR3 bases are TGTGCCACCCTGGACGGGTATGGCTACACCTTC. Protein sequence: CATLDGYGYTF.

Concerning this clone: One end of the junction varies from germline; a read error may be responsible. J is TRBJ2-3 and V is TRBV7-6; the D gene is possibly TRBD1 (5 bases). Per the germline V gene, CDR1 is SGHVS and CDR2 is FNYEAQ. CDR3 length: 14 amino acids. The CDR3 loop reads CASSLGWGTDTQYF. In DNA form, the CDR3 reads TGTGCCAGCAGCTTAGGGTGGGGCACGGATACGCAGTATTTT.

The rearrangement joins TRBV12-3 or TRBV12-4 to TRBJ2-2; D gene unclear. This CDR3 has 10 amino acids. Trimming shortened V by 9 bases and J by 4 bases, and 3 bases separated the two germline ends. CDR3 in DNA: TGTGCCAGTTGCACCGGGGAGCTGTTTTTT. Protein product: CASCTGELFF.

The rearrangement joins TRBV5-4 to TRBJ1-2; TRBD1 is a possible D gene (6 bases). CDR3 length: 14 amino acids. Trimming took 4 bases from V and 2 from J, leaving 12 bases between them. CDR1 and CDR2 (germline): SGHNT, YYREEE (reference sequence). CDR3 nucleotide sequence: TGTGCCAGCAGCCTGGACAGTTTCAACTATGGCTACACCTTC. Its protein product is CASSLDSFNYGYTF.

V is TRBV4-1 and J is TRBJ2-1, with a tentative D call TRBD1 (5 bases). V lost 1 base, J lost 6 bases, and 13 bases lay in between. The CDR3 is made up of 15 amino acids. The germline CDR1 and CDR2 sequences are MGHRA and YSYEKL. The CDR3 region has the DNA TGCGCCAGCAGCCAAGGACAGCTTTCGGCCAATGAGCAGTTCTTC. The encoded protein is CASSQGQLSANEQFF.

This chain uses TRBV11-3 with TRBJ2-1, with D perhaps matching TRBD1 (6 bases). Trimming took off 5 bases at V and 12 bases at J, with 11 bases between the two ends. Germline CDR1 is SGHNT and CDR2 is YENEEA. The CDR3 is 11 amino acids. CDR3 sequence reads: CASSQGLWQFF. In DNA form, the CDR3 reads TGTGCCAGCAGCCAGGGGTTGTGGCAGTTCTTC.

This clone was seen a single time. The chain uses TRBV7-8 and TRBJ1-2; D call uncertain. Looked up from germline, CDR1 is SGHVS and CDR2 is FQNEAQ. The germline V and J ends were trimmed by 1 base and 3 bases, with 6 bases remaining between them. This CDR3 region has 13 residues. CDR3 bases: TGTGCCAGCAGCTTAGGAGGATACTATGGCTACACCTTC. It codes for CASSLGGYYGYTF.

V is TRBV4-1 and J is TRBJ2-7; D uncertain. Germline V gene sequence: CDR1 MGHRA, CDR2 YSYEKL. The length of the CDR3 is 17 residues. Trimming removed 0 bases at V and 0 bases at J, with 15 bases between. CDR3 bases: TGCGCCAGCAGCCAAGAAAGAACCGGGTTTAGCTCCTACGAGCAGTACTTC. Translation: CASSQERTGFSSYEQYF.

This rearrangement joins TRBV6-5 to TRBJ1-2; D might be TRBD1 (5 bases). V was trimmed by 2 bases and J by 3 bases, leaving 10 bases between them. The CDR3 is 14 residues long. CDR1 MNHEY and CDR2 SVGAGI come from the germline V gene. The CDR3 here is CASSYGGTDYGYTF. DNA of the CDR3: TGTGCCAGCAGTTACGGGGGGACTGACTATGGCTACACCTTC.

This chain uses TRBV27 with TRBJ1-2, with 10 positions matching TRBD1. The CDR3 has 16 residues. CDR1 and CDR2 (germline): MNHEY, SMNVEV (reference sequence). V dropped 4 bases and J dropped 6; count of bases not matched to a gene: 11. The CDR3 nucleotides read TGTGCCAGCAGTTACTCCTCGACAGGGGGCCGGCATGGCTACACCTTC. Residues: CASSYSSTGGRHGYTF.

V and J are TRBV28 and TRBJ1-3; D unresolved. Trimming removed 1 base from V and 0 bases from J, with 10 bases in between. The V gene's germline CDR1 is MDHEN and CDR2 SYDVKM. There are 16 residues in the CDR3. The CDR3 loop is CASSLSLRSSGNTIYF. CDR3 nucleotides: TGTGCCAGCAGTTTATCACTAAGGAGCTCTGGAAACACCATATATTTT.

The gene calls are TRBV5-1 and TRBJ2-3; maybe TRBD1 (7 bases). The CDR3 is made up of 17 amino acids. Germline loops: CDR1 SGHRS, CDR2 YFSETQ. Trimming stripped 0 bases from V and 0 bases from J, with 14 bases between. CDR3 sequence (DNA): TGCGCCAGCAGCTTGGTGGGCAGGGGGGCTAGCACAGATACGCAGTATTTT. This gives the protein CASSLVGRGASTDTQYF.

The CDR3 coding sequence is TGTGCCAGCAGCTTAGATGCGGTACTGGCAGATACGCAGTATTTT. This encodes CASSLDAVLADTQYF. V is TRBV7-2 and J is TRBJ2-3; D uncertain. Germline assignment: CDR1 SGHTA and CDR2 FQGNSA. V was clipped by 1 base and J by 4 bases, with 12 bases between them. The CDR3 contains 15 residues.

The V call is TRBV21-1, the J call TRBJ2-7; the D segment call TRBD1 is taken from the table without a DNA check. TRBV21-1 counts as a pseudogene. CDR3 size: 20 residues. The CDR3: CASSKGRQTEMGPSSYEQYF. The CDR3, as DNA: TGTGCCAGCAGCAAAGGTAGACAGACCGAGATGGGTCCGAGCTCCTACGAGCAGTACTTC.

V is TRBV9 and J is TRBJ1-4; 8 nucleotides line up with TRBD1. Trimming cost V 3 bases and J 8 bases; bases outside gene matches: 9. This CDR3 contains 15 residues. CDR1 and CDR2 (germline): SGDLS, YYNGEE. The CDR3 sequence is CASSAIEDRDEKLFF. CDR3 in DNA: TGTGCCAGCAGCGCCATAGAGGACAGGGACGAAAAACTGTTTTTT.

V gene TRBV6-5 combines with J gene TRBJ2-3; 10 nucleotides line up with TRBD2. V lost 7 bases to trimming and J lost 4 bases; unmatched junction nucleotides: 8. The CDR3 length is 15 residues. CDR1 is MNHEY and CDR2 is SVGAGI in the germline V gene. CDR3 sequence: CASKDQRGGPDTQYF. In DNA, the CDR3 is TGTGCCAGCAAGGACCAGCGGGGGGGCCCAGATACGCAGTATTTT.

The CDR3 region has the DNA TGTGCCAGCAGTCGCACGGGCGTGACGAACGAGCAGTACTTC. Translation gives CASSRTGVTNEQYF. The chain combines TRBV6-5 with TRBJ2-7; no clear D gene. The germline V gene has CDR1 MNHEY and CDR2 SVGAGI. Trimming left V 5 bases short and J 5 bases short, with 16 bases between. The CDR3 has 14 amino acids.

This chain links TRBV4-2 with TRBJ2-3, with 13 bases fitting TRBD2. Germline V lookup: CDR1 LGHNA, CDR2 YNFKEQ. This CDR3 has 16 amino acids. J was trimmed by 4 bases and V by 0 bases; bases with no gene match: 1. In DNA form, the CDR3 reads TGTGCCAGCAGCCAAGATGGGACTAGCGGGGCAGATACGCAGTATTTT. Residues: CASSQDGTSGADTQYF.